The 16 T cell receptor beta chains given below trace back to one sample, sequenced in a study of T cells in localized non-small cell lung cancer (dated by TCRdb to the early 2020s). Library method: the immunoSEQ multiplex PCR assay. Held by TCRdb, this immuneACCESS table contains in-frame sequences only and omits some clones. Under half of the omission traces to an unresolved V gene where checked; the cause of the rest is unknown. This sample is represented by roughly 30,000 clones; about nine tenths of them were singletons. Of the sample, about 4.4% falls within the top ten clones. The source material was peripheral blood mononuclear cells, sampled before any cancer treatment. The receptors were gathered from a woman between 35 and 75 years old with stage III lung adenocarcinoma.

This clone was seen a single time. V is TRBV5-1 and J is TRBJ2-1; D is unclear. This CDR3 has 12 residues. Germline CDR1 reads SGHRS; CDR2 reads YFSETQ. The V gene lost 4 bases and the J gene lost 6 bases, with 8 bases spanning the gap. The CDR3 nucleotides are TGCGCCAGCAGCGTATCGGGCAATGAGCAGTTCTTC. Its translation: CASSVSGNEQFF.

The chain joins TRBV29-1 to TRBJ1-2; 8 bases fit TRBD1. Trimming at V came to 4 bases and at J to 4 bases, leaving 8 bases not matched to a gene. CDR1 is SQVTM and CDR2 is ANQGSEA in the germline V gene. This CDR3 comprises 14 residues. The CDR3 is CSVGQGTSGYGYTF. The CDR3 DNA reads as TGCAGCGTTGGACAGGGGACATCGGGCTATGGCTACACCTTC.

The chain recombines TRBV4-1 with TRBJ2-2, with D possibly being TRBD1 (7 bases). The V end was cut by 4 bases, the J end by 6 bases, with 21 bases between. The germline V gene has CDR1 MGHRA and CDR2 YSYEKL. The CDR3 covers 17 residues. CDR3 sequence: CASSPLLALGGAGELFF. In DNA form, the CDR3 reads TGCGCCAGCAGCCCTCTACTAGCCCTAGGGGGCGCCGGGGAGCTGTTTTTT.

The chain uses TRBV2 and TRBJ1-2; D may be TRBD1 (5 bases). The CDR3 runs 15 residues. The V and J ends lost 4 bases and 2 bases respectively, with 14 bases between them. In germline, CDR1 is SNHLY, CDR2 FYNNEI. The CDR3 reads CASSGRETVNYGYTF. The CDR3 DNA is TGTGCCAGCAGTGGAAGGGAGACAGTGAACTATGGCTACACCTTC. The full variable domain, completed using reference TRBV2 and TRBJ1-2, is EPEVTQTPSHQVTQMGQEVILRCVPISNHLYFYWYRQILGQKVEFLVSFYNNEISEKSEIFDDQFSVERPDGSNFTLKIRSTKLEDSAMYFCASSGRETVNYGYTFGSGTRLTVV.

J is TRBJ1-2 and V is TRBV6-5; tentative D call: TRBD1 (5 bases). This CDR3 is 16 amino acids long. Trimming took off 0 bases at V and 3 bases at J, with 14 bases between the two ends. The germline gives CDR1 MNHEY, CDR2 SVGAGI. The DNA for the CDR3 is TGTGCCAGCAGTTACTCCGCTTCGACAGATGACTATGGCTACACCTTC. Its protein product is CASSYSASTDDYGYTF.

This chain connects TRBV6-1 to TRBJ1-5; 10 bases match TRBD1. The length of the CDR3 is 15 residues. CDR1 is MNHNS, CDR2 SASEGT, per germline. Trimming at V came to 7 bases and at J to 5 bases, leaving 8 bases not matched to a gene. DNA of the CDR3: TGTGCCAGCATACCGGACAGGGGGGGAGATCAGCCCCAGCATTTT. Translated: CASIPDRGGDQPQHF.

This clone has just one count. The rearrangement joins TRBV28 to TRBJ2-4; TRBD1 matches at 7 bases. The ends lost 7 bases at V and 2 bases at J; junction bases unmatched: 8. Germline loops: CDR1 MDHEN, CDR2 SYDVKM. The CDR3 consists of 15 residues. The CDR3 region has the DNA TGTGCCAGCACCATTAAGGGACAGTCCAAAAACATTCAGTACTTC. Its translation: CASTIKGQSKNIQYF.

The chain is built from TRBV9 and TRBJ1-5, with D possibly TRBD1 on 6 matching bases. Germline V lookup: CDR1 SGDLS, CDR2 YYNGEE. The CDR3 length is 15 residues. Trimming stripped 4 bases from V and 0 bases from J, with 11 bases between. The CDR3 sequence is CASSPGTNSNQPQHF. The DNA for the CDR3 is TGTGCCAGCAGCCCAGGGACAAATAGCAATCAGCCCCAGCATTTT.

The chain employs TRBV30 and TRBJ2-7, with a tentative D call TRBD2 (5 bases). V was cut by 4 bases and J by 1 base, with 11 bases left in between. Germline V gene sequence: CDR1 GTSNPN, CDR2 SVGIG (reference sequence). The CDR3 has 13 residues. The CDR3 spells CAWKLERSYEQYF. The CDR3 nucleotides read TGTGCCTGGAAGTTAGAGCGGTCCTACGAGCAGTACTTC.

This rearrangement joins TRBV6-4 to TRBJ2-3, with 10 bases identical to TRBD1. The CDR3 totals 15 residues. The J segment lost 4 bases and the V segment lost 6 bases, leaving 7 bases of the junction unmatched. Germline CDR1 reads MRHNA; CDR2 reads SNTAGT. CDR3 nucleotides: TGTGCCAGCAGCTTGGACAGGGGGACTTCAGATACGCAGTATTTT. Translated, it gives CASSLDRGTSDTQYF.

The chain joins TRBV7-9 to TRBJ2-3, with no clear D. Germline lookup yields CDR1 SEHNR and CDR2 FQNEAQ (reference sequence). The CDR3 has 14 residues. V was shortened by 0 bases and J by 3 bases, with 7 bases between the two germline ends. The chain's CDR3 is CASSLAGRTDTQYF. CDR3 in DNA: TGTGCCAGCAGCTTAGCGGGAAGGACAGATACGCAGTATTTT.

The chain employs TRBV19 and TRBJ2-3; 7 bases are a match to TRBD1. Trimming took 6 bases from V and 0 from J; bases not matched to a gene: 12. Germline CDR1 is LNHDA and CDR2 is SQIVND (reference sequence). The CDR3 has 17 amino acids. The CDR3 here is CASRKTGTASSTDTQYF. CDR3 bases: TGTGCCAGTAGGAAAACTGGGACAGCCTCTAGCACAGATACGCAGTATTTT.

The count of this clone is one. The gene calls are TRBV7-9 and TRBJ2-3; tentative D call: TRBD2 (6 bases). CDR1 SEHNR and CDR2 FQNEAQ come from the germline V gene (reference sequence). V lost 4 bases and J 2 bases, leaving 13 bases between the germline ends. The CDR3 runs to 15 residues. CDR3 residues: CASSSGTAYTDTQYF. CDR3 DNA sequence: TGTGCCAGCAGCTCGGGGACTGCTTACACAGATACGCAGTATTTT.

The chain is built from TRBV7-9 and TRBJ2-3; D possibly corresponds to TRBD1 (7 bases). Deletions cut 11 bases from V and 6 bases from J, with 15 bases between. The CDR3 consists of 12 residues. CDR1 is SEHNR, CDR2 FQNEAQ, per germline (reference sequence). The CDR3 nucleotides are TGTGCCGGGAGGACAGGCGGTGATACGCAGTATTTT. This sequence encodes CAGRTGGDTQYF.

This clone was found a few times. As DNA, the CDR3 is TGTGCCAGTAGTATTTCTTTGGGGATGAACACTGAAGCTTTCTTT. Amino acids: CASSISLGMNTEAFF. The rearrangement uses TRBV19 and TRBJ1-1; D remains unclear. Germline CDR1 LNHDA, CDR2 SQIVND (reference sequence). V shed 3 bases and J shed 0 bases, with 11 bases lying between them. This CDR3 is 15 amino acids long.

The chain combines TRBV11-2 with TRBJ2-6, with a possible D match to TRBD1 (6 bases). The ends were cut back, 1 base at V and 4 bases at J, with 11 bases in the middle. The CDR3 covers 16 residues. Germline V gene sequence: CDR1 SGHAT, CDR2 FQNNGV. CDR3 sequence: CASSLGSGAGANVLTF. The CDR3 nucleotides are TGTGCCAGCAGCTTAGGTTCAGGGGCCGGGGCCAACGTCCTGACTTTC.